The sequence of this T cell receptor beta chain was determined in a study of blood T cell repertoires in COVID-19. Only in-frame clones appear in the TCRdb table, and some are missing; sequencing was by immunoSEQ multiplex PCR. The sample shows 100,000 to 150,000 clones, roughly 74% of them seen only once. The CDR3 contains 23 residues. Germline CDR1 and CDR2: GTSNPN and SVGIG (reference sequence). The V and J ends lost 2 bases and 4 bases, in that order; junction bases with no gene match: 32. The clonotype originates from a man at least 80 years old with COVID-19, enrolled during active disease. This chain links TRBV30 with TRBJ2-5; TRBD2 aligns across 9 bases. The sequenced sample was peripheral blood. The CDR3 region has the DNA TGTGCCTGGAGTATCCTGTCTAGCGGGAAAGGAGGCGAAGATCCAGCCCAAAGAGAGACCCAGTACTTC. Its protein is CAWSILSSGKGGEDPAQRETQYF.